This T cell receptor beta chain was captured in a study of low-dose radiotherapy and immunotherapy resistance in tumors. Study in general: A dose of 0.5 Gy per fraction was delivered to Cohort 1 every 2 weeks, for a total of 6.5 Gy. Dosing for Cohort 2 consisted of 1 Gy per fraction every two weeks, reaching a total of 13 Gy over 26 weeks.

Trimming left V 7 bases short and J 4 bases short, with 13 bases between. This CDR3 comprises 13 residues. CDR1 is MDHEN and CDR2 is SYDVKM in the germline V gene. The authors ran around 19 PCR cycles to amplify TCRs with a constant-region primer and V-primer adapter. One entry per CDR3 protein results from TCRdb running MiXCR on the reads. The sample holds under 60,000 distinct CDR3 sequences, approximately 12% seen once. This clonotype was observed at least ten times. Regarding time point: before trial treatment. Along with nivolumab and ipilimumab, donors received aspirin, low-dose cyclophosphamide and low-dose radiotherapy.

The V and J genes are TRBV28 and TRBJ1-2, with a possible D match to TRBD1 (5 bases). The source was PBMCs, collected before treatment. This TCR was sampled from a female donor with ovarian cancer. The CDR3 coding sequence is TGTGCCAGCATGGCAGGGTTGGCCTATGGCTACACCTTC. It yields the protein CASMAGLAYGYTF.